The rows below give T cell receptor beta chains drawn from one sample of a study of cytomegalovirus exposure and HLA in healthy donors. Sequenced by immunoSEQ multiplex PCR; TCRdb stores in-frame clones only, minus some. The profile shows roughly 140,000 clones, around 72% of them singletons. The sample comprised PBMCs. The receptor set was obtained from a man aged 40-50 years in good health and CMV-seronegative. Each CDR3 is given with its conserved first and last residue. D genes are given only for firm matches. Clone size is given for some rows only: seen once, a few or many times, or a class if the clone is expanded.

D gene,J gene,V gene,clone size,CDR3 DNA,CDR3 protein
TRBD1,TRBJ1-6,TRBV7-2,NA,TGTGCCAGCAGCTTAGCTACGACAGGGGTGAGTTCACCCCTCCACTTT,CASSLATTGVSSPLHF
TRBD1,TRBJ2-7,TRBV7-9,NA,TGTGCCAGCAGCTGGGGGACAGGGGGCCCCTACGAGCAGTACTTC,CASSWGTGGPYEQYF
NA,TRBJ2-1,TRBV9,NA,TGTGCCAGCAGCGTATTCCGGGGGGGACAGAGCTCCTACAATGAGCAGTTCTTC,CASSVFRGGQSSYNEQFF
NA,TRBJ2-5,TRBV2,NA,TGTGCCAGCAGTGAAAACCCAGGGGCCGAGACCCAGTACTTC,CASSENPGAETQYF
TRBD1,TRBJ2-5,TRBV29-1,NA,TGCAGCGTTGAAGGGAGGACAGGGATGCGAGAGACCCAGTACTTC,CSVEGRTGMRETQYF
NA,TRBJ1-5,TRBV6-1,once,TGTGCCAGCAGTGATGAAATCGGGAATAGCAATCAGCCCCAGCATTTT,CASSDEIGNSNQPQHF
NA,TRBJ2-1,TRBV4-2,NA,TGTGCCAGCAGCCACACTGTTGACAATGAGCAGTTCTTC,CASSHTVDNEQFF
TRBD1,TRBJ2-3,TRBV13,NA,TGTGCCAGCAGCACCGGACAGGGTGAAACAGATACGCAGTATTTT,CASSTGQGETDTQYF
TRBD2,TRBJ2-1,TRBV4-1,NA,TGCGCCAGCAGCCACGATGCTATCGGGGGGGCGGTGAATGAGCAGTTCTTC,CASSHDAIGGAVNEQFF
NA,TRBJ2-7,TRBV6-6,NA,TGTGCCAGCAGTGCGGCTGACCTCAACTCCTACGAGCAGTACTTC,CASSAADLNSYEQYF
NA,TRBJ1-1,TRBV5-1,NA,TGCGCCAGCAGCTTGGCCGGTGGGCTGATGAACACTGAAGCTTTCTTT,CASSLAGGLMNTEAFF
TRBD2,TRBJ2-1,TRBV15,few,TGTGCCACCAGCAGACGCTTGGCGGGGGGACAATACAATGAGCAGTTCTTC,CATSRRLAGGQYNEQFF
TRBD2,TRBJ2-1,TRBV19,NA,TGTGCCAGTAGTATGCACGGGGGGCTAGCGGGAGGATACTACAATGAGCAGTTCTTC,CASSMHGGLAGGYYNEQFF
NA,TRBJ1-2,TRBV7-6,NA,TGTGCCAGCAGCTTAAATCCAGGTTCATACTATGGCTACACCTTC,CASSLNPGSYYGYTF